The entry that follows covers one T cell receptor beta chain sequence. Its antigen is unidentified. The record originates from a study of radiotherapy plus CTLA-4 blockade in lung cancer. The overall study: About 17% of enrolled patients responded objectively, and more than 25% had disease control.

Here immunoSEQ multiplex PCR was the method, and the copy in TCRdb shows in-frame clones only, minus some. The sample has about 84,000 clones, about three quarters seen once. Study-level results: Early blood T cell clone dynamics reportedly forecast response best, with interferon-beta.

The sequence was obtained from a human donor with non-small cell lung cancer that progressed on radiotherapy plus ipilimumab. The material was peripheral blood, obtained from a patient treated with radiotherapy plus ipilimumab.

As DNA, the CDR3 is TGTGCCAGCTCCCGGACAGGGGACCGTTATCAGCCCCAGCATTTT. As protein: CASSRTGDRYQPQHF. This sequence joins TRBV19 and TRBJ1-5, with 9 bases aligning to TRBD1. J lost 5 bases, V lost 9 bases, and 11 bases had no gene match. This CDR3 is built from 15 residues. Germline CDR1 is LNHDA and CDR2 is SQIVND (reference sequence).